Listed below are T cell receptor beta chains from one sample, sequenced in a study of blood T cell repertoires in COVID-19. Method: immunoSEQ multiplex PCR; TCRdb's copy keeps in-frame clones and lacks some. The repertoire holds about 170,000 clones, with approximately 86% as singletons. The sequenced material came from peripheral blood. Receptors originate from a woman aged 80 or over in a cohort sampled during active or convalescent COVID-19. The conserved cysteine and the conserved F or W are not part of the CDR3 here. D genes are given only for firm matches.

TRBD1	TRBV10-1	TRBJ2-7	ASSDRDRAHEQY
TRBD1	TRBV7-9	TRBJ1-1	ASSQNRWGDRRTEAF
TRBD1	TRBV9	TRBJ2-5	ASNIGDRGVFETQY
NA	TRBV18	TRBJ2-3	ASSPRVADTQY
NA	TRBV5-8	TRBJ1-5	ASSLVRGANFYSNQPQH
TRBD1	TRBV6-5	TRBJ1-2	ASSRVPGQGFGYT
NA	TRBV6-4	TRBJ1-5	ASSEEGNQPQH
NA	TRBV15	TRBJ1-4	ATSRVPGTNEKLF
TRBD2	TRBV27	TRBJ2-3	ASSSQGLAGAHTDTQY
NA	TRBV28	TRBJ2-3	ASSFPRQGYIADTQY
TRBD2	TRBV28	TRBJ2-1	ASSSKQRGGYNEQF
NA	TRBV5-1	TRBJ2-5	ASSSWSGSQETQY
TRBD1	TRBV12-5	TRBJ2-5	ASGSGDRGSFETQY
NA	TRBV19	TRBJ2-7	ASSIAGGISYEQY
TRBD1	TRBV19	TRBJ2-5	ASSVVGTGGETQY
NA	TRBV5-1	TRBJ2-5	ASSLAASQGETQY
NA	TRBV7-8	TRBJ1-3	ASSLRVSSGNTIY
TRBD1	TRBV5-1	TRBJ2-3	ASRQGESTDTQY
TRBD1	TRBV30	TRBJ1-3	AWSVTGGSLVGNTIY
NA	TRBV3-1/TRBV3-2	TRBJ1-4	ASSQGSSREKLF
TRBD2	TRBV13	TRBJ2-3	ASSWTSGSTDTQY
NA	TRBV7-2	TRBJ1-2	ASSLGHLYGYT
NA	TRBV4-1	TRBJ1-1	ASSQESRQTEAF
NA	TRBV2	TRBJ2-1	ASTPRRGDEQF
NA	TRBV5-6	TRBJ2-5	ASSLGFAQY
TRBD2	TRBV7-2	TRBJ2-7	ASSLLIAGASYEQY
NA	TRBV4-1	TRBJ2-3	ASSPTSRADFTDTQY
NA	TRBV5-1	TRBJ2-3	ASSLSFRGTDTQY
NA	TRBV9	TRBJ1-2	ASSPDTNYGYT
TRBD2	TRBV3-1/TRBV3-2	TRBJ2-4	ASSFRRLAGGQDIQY
TRBD1	TRBV29-1	TRBJ1-1	SAGTGKDTEAF
NA	TRBV12-3/TRBV12-4	TRBJ1-4	ASSPKTSEKLF
NA	TRBV5-5	TRBJ1-1	ASSLPPDRNTEAF
NA	TRBV6-2/TRBV6-3	TRBJ1-3	ASSQPPGNTIY
TRBD1	TRBV4-2	TRBJ1-5	ASSQGGQGGQPQH
TRBD1	TRBV6-6	TRBJ2-1	ASRHGQGISNEQF
NA	TRBV28	TRBJ2-7	ASRPLSRTGYKQY
NA	TRBV2	TRBJ1-4	ASSGPFRGYEKLF
NA	TRBV5-5	TRBJ1-5	ASSARTGLMGNQPQH
NA	TRBV24-1	TRBJ2-1	ATSDRGKPPSNEQF
TRBD2	TRBV4-1	TRBJ2-2	ASSHDGLAENTGELF
NA	TRBV29-1	TRBJ1-3	SVEGRDSGNTIY
TRBD1	TRBV19	TRBJ1-1	ASSMGQGFEAF
TRBD2	TRBV7-6	TRBJ2-2	ASSLALWRGTNTGELF
NA	TRBV29-1	TRBJ1-1	SVVDIGREAF
TRBD1	TRBV6-6	TRBJ2-1	ASRGQTNNEQF
NA	TRBV3-1/TRBV3-2	TRBJ1-2	ASSQDLPRGYT
NA	TRBV7-9	TRBJ2-2	ASSSGRTGELF
TRBD1	TRBV6-1	TRBJ2-2	ASSATRTGVTGELF
NA	TRBV24-1	TRBJ2-5	ATSDTTGSSVETQY
TRBD1	TRBV18	TRBJ1-4	ASSPRDRGEKLF
NA	TRBV30	TRBJ1-1	AWNEGFVNTEAF
NA	TRBV4-1	TRBJ1-5	ASSQVWAGVGQPQH
NA	TRBV4-1	TRBJ2-1	ASSQDRDNEQF
TRBD2	TRBV3-1/TRBV3-2	TRBJ2-1	ASSQAGLAGSNEQF
NA	TRBV2	TRBJ1-5	ASSSYRDNQPQH
NA	TRBV4-3	TRBJ1-1	ASSGRQRMNTEAF
TRBD1	TRBV10-1	TRBJ1-5	ARKTGEEVSNQPQH
NA	TRBV6-5	TRBJ1-4	ASGSGYNNEKLF